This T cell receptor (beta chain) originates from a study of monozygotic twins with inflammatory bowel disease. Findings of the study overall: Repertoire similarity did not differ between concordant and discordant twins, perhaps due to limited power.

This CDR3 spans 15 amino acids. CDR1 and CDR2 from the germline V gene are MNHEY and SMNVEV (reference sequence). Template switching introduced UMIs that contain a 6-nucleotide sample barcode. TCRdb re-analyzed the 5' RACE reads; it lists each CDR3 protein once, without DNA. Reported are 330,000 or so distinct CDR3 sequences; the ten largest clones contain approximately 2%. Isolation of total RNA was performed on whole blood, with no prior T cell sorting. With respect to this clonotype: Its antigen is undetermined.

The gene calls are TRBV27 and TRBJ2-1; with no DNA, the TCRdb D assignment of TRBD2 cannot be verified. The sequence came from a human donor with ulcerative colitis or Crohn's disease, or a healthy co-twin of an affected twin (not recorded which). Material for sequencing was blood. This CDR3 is CASSYAGNTYNEQFF.